This TCR beta chain was obtained from a study of cytomegalovirus exposure and HLA in healthy donors. Study observations and caveats: According to an earlier analysis, most TCR beta V segments yielded productive rearrangements about 87% or about 30% of the time.

Primers for the PCR totalled 60 Vbeta and 13 Jbeta. Profiled with immunoSEQ multiplex PCR; TCRdb holds only in-frame clones, not every one. The sample yields under 250,000 clones, over 75% seen once. For this clone: No antigen is known for it.

The CDR3 is 14 residues long. Germline CDR1 reads SGHRS; CDR2 reads YFSETQ. The trim removed 1 base at V and 6 bases at J, leaving 6 bases unmatched. Material for sequencing was PBMCs. This sequence joins TRBV5-1 and TRBJ2-7, with 8 bases identical to TRBD2. The receptor was derived from a woman aged 45-59 years in good health and CMV-seronegative. The CDR3 protein is CASSLLAGGGEQYF. In DNA, the CDR3 is TGCGCCAGCAGCTTGTTGGCGGGGGGCGGCGAGCAGTACTTC. The full variable domain, rest sourced from reference TRBV5-1 and TRBJ2-7, is KAGVTQTPRYLIKTRGQQVTLSCSPISGHRSVSWYQQTPGQGLQFLFEYFSETQRNKGNFPGRFSGRQFSNSRSEMNVSTLELGDSALYLCASSLLAGGGEQYFGPGTRLTVT.